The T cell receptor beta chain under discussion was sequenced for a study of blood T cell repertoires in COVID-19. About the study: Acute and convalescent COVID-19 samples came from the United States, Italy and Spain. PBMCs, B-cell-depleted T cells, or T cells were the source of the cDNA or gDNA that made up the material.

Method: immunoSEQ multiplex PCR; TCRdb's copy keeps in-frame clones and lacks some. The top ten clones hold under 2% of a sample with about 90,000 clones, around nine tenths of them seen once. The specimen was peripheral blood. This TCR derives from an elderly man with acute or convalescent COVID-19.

The CDR3 sequence is CASSHGQGGLSWAQETQYF. In DNA form, the CDR3 reads TGTGCCAGCAGCCACGGACAGGGGGGGCTATCCTGGGCACAAGAGACCCAGTACTTC. This chain connects TRBV28 to TRBJ2-5, with 10 bases lining up with TRBD1. The CDR3 runs 19 residues. V shed 6 bases and J 2 bases; nucleotides not matched to a gene: 18. CDR1 is MDHEN and CDR2 is SYDVKM in the germline V gene.